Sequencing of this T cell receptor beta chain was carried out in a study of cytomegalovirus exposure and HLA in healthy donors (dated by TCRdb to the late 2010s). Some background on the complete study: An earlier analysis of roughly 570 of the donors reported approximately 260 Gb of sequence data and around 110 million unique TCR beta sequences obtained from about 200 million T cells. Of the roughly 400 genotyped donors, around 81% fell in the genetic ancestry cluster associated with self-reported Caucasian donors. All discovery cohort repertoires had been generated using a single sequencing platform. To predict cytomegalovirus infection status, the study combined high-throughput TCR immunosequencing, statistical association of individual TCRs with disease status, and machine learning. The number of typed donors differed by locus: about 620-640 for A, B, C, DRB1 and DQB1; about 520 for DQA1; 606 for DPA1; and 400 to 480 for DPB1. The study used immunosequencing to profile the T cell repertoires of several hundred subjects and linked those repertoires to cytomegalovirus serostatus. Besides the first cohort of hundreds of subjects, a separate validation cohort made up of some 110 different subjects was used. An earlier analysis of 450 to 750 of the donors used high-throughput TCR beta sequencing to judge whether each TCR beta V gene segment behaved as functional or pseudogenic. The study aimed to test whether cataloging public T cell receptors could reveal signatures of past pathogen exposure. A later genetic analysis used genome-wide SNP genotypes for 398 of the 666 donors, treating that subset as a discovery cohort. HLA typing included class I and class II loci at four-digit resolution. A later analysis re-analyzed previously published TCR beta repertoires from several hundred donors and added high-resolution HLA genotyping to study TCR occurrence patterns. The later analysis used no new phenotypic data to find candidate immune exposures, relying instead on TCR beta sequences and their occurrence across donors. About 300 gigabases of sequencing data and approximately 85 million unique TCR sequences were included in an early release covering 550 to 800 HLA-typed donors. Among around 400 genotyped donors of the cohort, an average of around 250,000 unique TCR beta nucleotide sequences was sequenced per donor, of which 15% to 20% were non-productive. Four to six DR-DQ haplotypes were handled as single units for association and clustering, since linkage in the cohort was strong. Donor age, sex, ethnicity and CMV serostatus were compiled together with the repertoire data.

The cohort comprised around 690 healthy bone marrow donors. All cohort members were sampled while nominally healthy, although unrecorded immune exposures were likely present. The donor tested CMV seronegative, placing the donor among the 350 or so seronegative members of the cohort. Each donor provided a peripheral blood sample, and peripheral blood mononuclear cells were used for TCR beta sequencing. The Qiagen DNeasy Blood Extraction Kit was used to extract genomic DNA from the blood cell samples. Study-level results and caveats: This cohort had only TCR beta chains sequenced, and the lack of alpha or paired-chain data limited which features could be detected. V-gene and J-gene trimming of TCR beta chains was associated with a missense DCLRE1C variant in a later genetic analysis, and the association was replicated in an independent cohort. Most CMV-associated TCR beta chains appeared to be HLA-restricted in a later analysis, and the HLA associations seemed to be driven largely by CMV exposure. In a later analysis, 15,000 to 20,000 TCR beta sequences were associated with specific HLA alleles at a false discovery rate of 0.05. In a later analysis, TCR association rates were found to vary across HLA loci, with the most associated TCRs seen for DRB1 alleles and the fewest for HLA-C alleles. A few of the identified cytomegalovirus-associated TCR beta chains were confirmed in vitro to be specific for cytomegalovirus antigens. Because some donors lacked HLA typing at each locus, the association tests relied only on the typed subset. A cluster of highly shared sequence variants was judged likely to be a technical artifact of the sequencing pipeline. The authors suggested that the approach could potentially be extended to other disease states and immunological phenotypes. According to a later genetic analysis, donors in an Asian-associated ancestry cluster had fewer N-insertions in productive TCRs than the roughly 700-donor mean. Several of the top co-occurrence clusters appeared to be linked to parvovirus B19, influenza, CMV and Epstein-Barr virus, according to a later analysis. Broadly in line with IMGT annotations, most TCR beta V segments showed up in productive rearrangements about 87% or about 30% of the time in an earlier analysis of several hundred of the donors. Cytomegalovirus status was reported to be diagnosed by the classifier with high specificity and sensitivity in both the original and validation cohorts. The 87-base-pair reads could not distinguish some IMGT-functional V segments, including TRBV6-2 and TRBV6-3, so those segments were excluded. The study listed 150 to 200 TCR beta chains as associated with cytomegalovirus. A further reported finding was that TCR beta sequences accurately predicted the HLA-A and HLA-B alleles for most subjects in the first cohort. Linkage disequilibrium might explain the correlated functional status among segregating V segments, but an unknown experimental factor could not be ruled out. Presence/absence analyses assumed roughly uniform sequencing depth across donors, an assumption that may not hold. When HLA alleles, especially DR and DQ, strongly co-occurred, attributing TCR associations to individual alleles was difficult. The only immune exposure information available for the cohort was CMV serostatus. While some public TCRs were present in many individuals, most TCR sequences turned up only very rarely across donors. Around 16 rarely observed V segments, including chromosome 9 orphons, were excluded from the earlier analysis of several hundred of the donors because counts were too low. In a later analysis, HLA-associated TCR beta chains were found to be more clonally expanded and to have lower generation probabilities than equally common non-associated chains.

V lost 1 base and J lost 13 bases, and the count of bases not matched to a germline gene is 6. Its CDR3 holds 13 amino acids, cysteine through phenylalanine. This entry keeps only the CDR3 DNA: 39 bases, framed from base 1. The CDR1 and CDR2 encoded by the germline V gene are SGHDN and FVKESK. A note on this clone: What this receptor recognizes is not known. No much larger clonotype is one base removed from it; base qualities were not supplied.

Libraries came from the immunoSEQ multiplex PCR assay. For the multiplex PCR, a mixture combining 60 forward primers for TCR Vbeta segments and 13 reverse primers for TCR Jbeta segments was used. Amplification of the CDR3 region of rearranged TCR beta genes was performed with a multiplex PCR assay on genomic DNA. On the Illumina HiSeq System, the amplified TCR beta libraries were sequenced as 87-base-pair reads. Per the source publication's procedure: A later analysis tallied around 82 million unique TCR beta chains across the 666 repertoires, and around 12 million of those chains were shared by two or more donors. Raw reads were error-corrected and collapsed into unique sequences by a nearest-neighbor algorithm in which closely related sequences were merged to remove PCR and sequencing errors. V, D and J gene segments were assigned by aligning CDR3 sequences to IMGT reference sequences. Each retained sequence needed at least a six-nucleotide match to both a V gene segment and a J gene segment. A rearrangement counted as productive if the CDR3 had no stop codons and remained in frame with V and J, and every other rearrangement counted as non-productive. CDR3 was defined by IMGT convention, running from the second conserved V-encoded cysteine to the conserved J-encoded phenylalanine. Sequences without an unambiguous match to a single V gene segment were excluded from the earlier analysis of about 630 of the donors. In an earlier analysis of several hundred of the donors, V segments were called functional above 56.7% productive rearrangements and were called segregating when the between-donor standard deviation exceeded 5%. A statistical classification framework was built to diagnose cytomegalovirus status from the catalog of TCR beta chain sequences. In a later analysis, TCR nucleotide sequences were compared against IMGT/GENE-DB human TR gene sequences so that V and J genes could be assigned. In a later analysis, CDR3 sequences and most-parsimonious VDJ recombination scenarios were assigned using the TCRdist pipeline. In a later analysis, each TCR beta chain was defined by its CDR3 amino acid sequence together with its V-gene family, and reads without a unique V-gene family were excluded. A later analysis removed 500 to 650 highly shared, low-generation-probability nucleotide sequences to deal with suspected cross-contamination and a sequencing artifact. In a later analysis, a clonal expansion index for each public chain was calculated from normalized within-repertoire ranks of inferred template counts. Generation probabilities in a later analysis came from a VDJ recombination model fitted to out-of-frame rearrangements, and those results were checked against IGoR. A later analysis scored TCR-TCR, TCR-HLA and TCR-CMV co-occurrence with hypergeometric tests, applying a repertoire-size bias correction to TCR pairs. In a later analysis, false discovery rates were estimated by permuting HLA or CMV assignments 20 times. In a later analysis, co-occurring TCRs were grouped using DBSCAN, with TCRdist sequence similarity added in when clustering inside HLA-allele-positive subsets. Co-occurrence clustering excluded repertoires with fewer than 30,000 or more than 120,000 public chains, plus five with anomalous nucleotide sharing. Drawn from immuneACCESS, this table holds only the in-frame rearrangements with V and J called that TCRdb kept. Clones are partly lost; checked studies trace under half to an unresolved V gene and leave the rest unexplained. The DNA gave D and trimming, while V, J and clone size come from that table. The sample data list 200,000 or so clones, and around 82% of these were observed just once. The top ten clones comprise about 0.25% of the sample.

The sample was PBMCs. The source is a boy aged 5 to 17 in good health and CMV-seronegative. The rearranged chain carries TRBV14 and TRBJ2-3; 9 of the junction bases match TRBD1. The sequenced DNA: TGTGCCAGCAGCCAAGGGATGCGGACAGGGGAGTATTTT. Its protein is CASSQGMRTGEYF.